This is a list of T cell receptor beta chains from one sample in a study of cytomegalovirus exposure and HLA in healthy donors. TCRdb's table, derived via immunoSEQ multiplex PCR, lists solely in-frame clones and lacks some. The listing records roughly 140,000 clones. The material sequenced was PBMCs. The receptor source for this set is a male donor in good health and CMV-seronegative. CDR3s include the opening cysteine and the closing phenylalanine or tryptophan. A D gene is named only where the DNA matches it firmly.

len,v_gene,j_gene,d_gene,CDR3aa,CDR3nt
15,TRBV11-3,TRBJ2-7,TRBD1,CASSLSSQGVGEQYF,TGTGCCAGCAGCTTAAGTAGCCAGGGGGTTGGCGAGCAGTACTTC
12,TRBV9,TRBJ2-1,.,CASSVEGRGQFF,TGTGCCAGCAGCGTAGAAGGAAGGGGTCAGTTCTTC
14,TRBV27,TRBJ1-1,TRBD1,CASSLGGGRTEAFF,TGTGCCAGCAGCCTAGGGGGCGGTCGGACTGAAGCTTTCTTT
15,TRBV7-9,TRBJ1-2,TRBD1,CASSPRTGKVNGYTF,TGTGCCAGCAGCCCACGGACAGGGAAGGTTAATGGCTACACCTTC
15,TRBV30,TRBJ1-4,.,CAWSVGTGANEKLFF,TGTGCCTGGAGTGTAGGGACTGGGGCAAATGAAAAACTGTTTTTT
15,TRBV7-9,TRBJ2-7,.,CASSLMGGLLYEQYF,TGTGCCAGCAGCTTAATGGGAGGACTCCTCTACGAGCAGTACTTC
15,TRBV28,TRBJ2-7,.,CASSLTGIVMNEQYF,TGTGCCAGCAGCCTTACAGGGATAGTGATGAACGAGCAGTACTTC
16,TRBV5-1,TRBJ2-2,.,CASSLGRGPGTGELFF,TGCGCCAGCAGCTTGGGGAGGGGGCCCGGGACCGGGGAGCTGTTTTTT
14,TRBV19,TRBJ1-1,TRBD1,CASSPSDRGTEAFF,TGTGCCAGTAGTCCGTCGGACAGGGGAACTGAAGCTTTCTTT
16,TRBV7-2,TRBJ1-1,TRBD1,CASSLAQGQGVFEAFF,TGTGCCAGCAGCTTAGCGCAGGGACAGGGGGTGTTTGAAGCTTTCTTT
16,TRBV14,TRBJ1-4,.,CASSQDSRRGNEKLFF,TGTGCCAGCAGCCAAGATTCAAGGAGAGGGAATGAAAAACTGTTTTTT
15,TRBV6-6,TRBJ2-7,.,CASSYSGHPSYEQYF,TGTGCCAGCAGTTACTCGGGACACCCTTCCTACGAGCAGTACTTC
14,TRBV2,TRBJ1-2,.,CASSEAQGLGGYTF,TGTGCCAGCAGTGAAGCGCAGGGTCTAGGTGGCTACACCTTC
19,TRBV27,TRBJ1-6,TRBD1,CASSLSAPGQGSYNSPLHF,TGTGCCAGCAGTTTATCGGCACCGGGACAGGGATCCTATAATTCACCCCTCCACTTT
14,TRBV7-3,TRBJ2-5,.,CASSLGAVQETQYF,TGTGCCAGCAGCTTAGGGGCGGTCCAAGAGACCCAGTACTTC
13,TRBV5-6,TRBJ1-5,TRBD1,CASSAGGLRPQHF,TGTGCCAGCAGCGCAGGGGGTCTTCGGCCCCAGCATTTT
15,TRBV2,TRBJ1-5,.,CASSEALTEYQPQHF,TGTGCCAGCAGTGAAGCGCTTACAGAATATCAGCCCCAGCATTTT
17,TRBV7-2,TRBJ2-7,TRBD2,CASSLGPPGLATEEQYF,TGTGCCAGCAGCTTAGGGCCTCCGGGACTAGCGACAGAGGAGCAGTACTTC
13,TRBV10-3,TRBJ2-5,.,CAISVGVGETQYF,TGTGCCATCAGTGTAGGGGTAGGGGAGACCCAGTACTTC
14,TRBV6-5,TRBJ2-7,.,CASSYSTTLREQYF,TGTGCCAGCAGTTACTCGACAACCCTCCGGGAACAGTACTTC
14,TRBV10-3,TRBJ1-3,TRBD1,CANGGAGGADTIYF,TGTGCCAACGGAGGGGCAGGGGGAGCGGACACCATATATTTT
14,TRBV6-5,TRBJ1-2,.,CASSYSDTAYGYTF,TGTGCCAGCAGTTACTCAGATACAGCCTATGGCTACACCTTC
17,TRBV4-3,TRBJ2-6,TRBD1,CASSLGQGTAGANVLTF,TGCGCCAGCAGCTTGGGACAGGGTACTGCTGGGGCCAACGTCCTGACTTTC
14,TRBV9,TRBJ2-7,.,CASSVGTEPYEQYF,TGTGCCAGCAGCGTCGGAACAGAACCCTACGAGCAGTACTTC
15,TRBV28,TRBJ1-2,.,CASKAPRTLKGGYTF,TGTGCCAGCAAGGCGCCTCGGACACTCAAGGGAGGCTACACCTTC
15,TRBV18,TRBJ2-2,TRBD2,CASSPRGGQAGELFF,TGTGCCAGCTCACCCCGCGGGGGGCAGGCCGGGGAGCTGTTTTTT
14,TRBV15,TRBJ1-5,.,CATSSRLSGQPQHF,TGTGCCACCAGCTCGCGTTTAAGCGGTCAGCCCCAGCATTTT
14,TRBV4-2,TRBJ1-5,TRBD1,CASSPGQGDQPQHF,TGTGCCAGCAGCCCGGGACAGGGAGATCAGCCCCAGCATTTT
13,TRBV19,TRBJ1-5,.,CASRVSGNQPQHF,TGTGCCAGTCGAGTATCTGGCAATCAGCCCCAGCATTTT
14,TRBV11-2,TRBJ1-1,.,CASSSRQFDTEAFF,TGTGCCAGCAGCTCTAGACAGTTTGATACTGAAGCTTTCTTT
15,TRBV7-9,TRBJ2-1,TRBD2,CASSLLAGESNEQFF,TGTGCCAGCAGCTTACTAGCGGGAGAGTCCAATGAGCAGTTCTTC
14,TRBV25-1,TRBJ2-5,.,CASSDSRLQETQYF,TGTGCCAGCAGTGACTCCAGGCTCCAAGAGACCCAGTACTTC
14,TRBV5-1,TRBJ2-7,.,CASSLVPGSNEQYF,TGCGCCAGCAGCTTGGTCCCAGGGTCGAACGAGCAGTACTTC
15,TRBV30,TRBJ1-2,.,CAWTSGTHSNYGYTF,TGTGCCTGGACCAGCGGGACACACTCTAACTATGGCTACACCTTC
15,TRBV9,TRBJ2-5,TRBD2,CASSVVPSGRETQYF,TGTGCCAGCAGCGTAGTCCCAAGCGGGAGGGAGACCCAGTACTTC
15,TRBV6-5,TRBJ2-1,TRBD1,CASGAARGHDNEQFF,TGTGCCAGCGGTGCGGCCAGGGGGCACGACAATGAGCAGTTCTTC
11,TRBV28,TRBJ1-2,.,CASQYRGGYTF,TGTGCCAGCCAGTATCGCGGTGGCTACACCTTC
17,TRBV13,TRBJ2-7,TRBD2,CASSLGTSGYSSYEQYF,TGTGCCAGCAGCTTGGGGACTAGCGGTTACAGCTCCTACGAGCAGTACTTC
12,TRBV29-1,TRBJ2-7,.,CSVIGGTYEQYF,TGCAGCGTTATTGGGGGGACCTACGAGCAGTACTTC
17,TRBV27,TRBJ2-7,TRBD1,CASSGTTGVRAIYEQYF,TGTGCCAGCAGTGGAACGACAGGGGTTAGGGCTATCTACGAGCAGTACTTC
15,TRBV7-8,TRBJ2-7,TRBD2,CASSPQPGLAVEQYF,TGTGCCAGCAGCCCGCAACCGGGACTAGCGGTCGAGCAGTACTTC
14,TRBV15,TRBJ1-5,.,CATSRETGGLLQHF,TGTGCCACCAGCAGAGAGACAGGAGGCCTTCTCCAGCATTTT
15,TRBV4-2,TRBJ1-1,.,CASSQRESKGAEAFF,TGTGCCAGCAGCCAGCGGGAAAGCAAAGGGGCTGAAGCTTTCTTT
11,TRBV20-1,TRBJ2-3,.,CSATAGNTQYF,TGCAGTGCCACGGCCGGGAATACGCAGTATTTT
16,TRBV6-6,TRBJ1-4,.,CASSSSPGQRNEKLFF,TGTGCCAGCAGTTCCTCACCGGGTCAGAGGAATGAAAAACTGTTTTTT
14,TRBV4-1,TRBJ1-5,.,CASSPIPENQPQHF,TGCGCCAGCAGCCCGATCCCCGAGAATCAGCCCCAGCATTTT
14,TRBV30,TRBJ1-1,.,CAWSVTAGSTEAFF,TGTGCCTGGAGTGTAACTGCGGGGAGCACTGAAGCTTTCTTT
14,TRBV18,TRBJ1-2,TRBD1,CASSPGQGATGYTF,TGTGCCAGCTCCCCGGGACAGGGGGCGACTGGCTACACCTTC
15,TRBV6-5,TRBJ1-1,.,CASRNMISGNTEAFF,TGTGCCAGCAGGAACATGATTTCGGGTAACACTGAAGCTTTCTTT
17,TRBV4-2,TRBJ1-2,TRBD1,CASSPGSAGGDNYGYTF,TGTGCCAGCAGCCCCGGATCCGCAGGGGGCGATAACTATGGCTACACCTTC
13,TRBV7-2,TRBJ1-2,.,CASSLTGYYGYTF,TGTGCCAGCAGCTTAACAGGATACTATGGCTACACCTTC
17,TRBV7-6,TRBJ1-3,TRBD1,CASSPPGQFNSGNTIYF,TGTGCCAGCAGCCCTCCGGGACAGTTTAACTCTGGAAACACCATATATTTT
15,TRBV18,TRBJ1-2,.,CASSRKDGQRYGYTF,TGTGCCAGCTCAAGAAAGGACGGACAGAGATATGGCTACACCTTC
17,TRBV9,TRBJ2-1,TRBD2,CASSVLPSGGAGNEQFF,TGTGCCAGCAGCGTACTGCCTAGCGGGGGGGCAGGGAATGAGCAGTTCTTC